These 22 T cell receptor beta chains share one sample of origin, sequenced in a study of breast tumors, draining lymph nodes, adjacent tissues. MiXCR was run by TCRdb on the multiplex PCR reads, yielding one entry per CDR3 protein. The sample includes 20,000 to 25,000 distinct CDR3 sequences, 50% seen only once; the top ten take about 8.2%. The sequenced material came from breast tumor tissue. The receptors derive from a female donor with breast cancer. Some clones in this sample may be carry-over from other donors' samples.

V gene TRBV5-1 combines with J gene TRBJ2-1; 9 bases match TRBD1. Germline trimming cut 4 bases from V and 9 bases from J; bases unmatched to any gene: 14. CDR1 SGHRS and CDR2 YFSETQ come from the germline V gene. The CDR3 spans 16 residues. The DNA for the CDR3 is TGCGCCAGCAGCCAAGAGACAGGGGGACACGGGGGTGAGCAGTTCTTC. Encoded protein: CASSQETGGHGGEQFF.

Concerning this clonotype itself: At one boundary the junction diverges from the germline segment, which might be a read error. The chain joins TRBV11-3 to TRBJ2-1; 7 bases are shared with TRBD2. This CDR3 contains 15 residues. Germline CDR1 is SGHNT and CDR2 is YENEEA. The CDR3 here is CASSLGRLAGNDQFF. The CDR3 DNA reads as TGTGCCAGCAGCTTAGGTCGACTAGCAGGCAATGACCAGTTCTTC. Looking up the rest from reference TRBV11-3 and TRBJ2-1 gives the full variable domain: EAGVVQSPRYKIIEKKQPVAFWCNPISGHNTLYWYLQNLGQGPELLIRYENEEAVDDSQLPKDRFSAERLKGVDSTLKIQPAELGDSAVYLCASSLGRLAGNDQFFGPGTRLTVL.

This clonotype rates as medium-sized. The V and J genes are TRBV2 and TRBJ2-1, with 7 positions matching TRBD2. The length of the CDR3 is 15 residues. V lost 3 bases to trimming and J lost 9 bases; unmatched junction nucleotides: 11. Germline values: CDR1 SNHLY, CDR2 FYNNEI. This CDR3 is CASSERVGGGGEQFF. The CDR3 DNA is TGTGCCAGCAGTGAGCGGGTGGGCGGCGGGGGTGAGCAGTTCTTC.

This clonotype occurred a few times. The V and J genes are TRBV20-1 and TRBJ2-7, with D perhaps TRBD1 (7 bases). Germline CDR1 DFQATT, CDR2 SNEGSKA (reference sequence). Trimming removed 6 bases from V and 7 bases from J, with 25 bases in between. The length of the CDR3 is 15 residues. The CDR3 DNA reads as TGCAGTGCGACGACAGGGTTCGAAAGCGGGCAAGAGCAGTACTTC. Its translation is CSATTGFESGQEQYF.

On this clonotype itself: This may arise from a read error, as a much more abundant clone is one base away. V gene TRBV5-6 combines with J gene TRBJ2-1; a possible D gene is TRBD2 (6 bases). The CDR3 runs to 15 residues. Germline CDR1 reads SGHDT; CDR2 reads YYEEEE. DNA for the CDR3: TGTGCCAGCACCTTCCAGCGGGCCCGCTTCAATGAGCAGCTCTTC. Protein: CASTFQRARFNEQLF.

The chain combines TRBV29-1 with TRBJ1-3; D not resolved. Deletions cut 5 bases from V and 0 bases from J, with 11 bases between. CDR3 size: 14 residues. Germline V lookup: CDR1 SQVTM, CDR2 ANQGSEA. The CDR3 is CSVSTSASGNTIYF. The CDR3, as DNA: TGCAGCGTTTCCACGAGTGCCTCTGGAAACACCATATATTTT.

This clonotype occurred many times. The chain has TRBV2 and TRBJ1-4; 8 bases are shared with TRBD1. Germline V gene sequence: CDR1 SNHLY, CDR2 FYNNEI. Trimming removed 6 bases from V and 0 bases from J; junction bases left unmatched: 3. The CDR3 is made up of 15 amino acids. The CDR3 protein is CASRDRAATNEKLFF. In DNA form, the CDR3 reads TGTGCCAGCAGGGACAGGGCCGCAACTAATGAAAAACTGTTTTTT. The complete variable domain, with remaining parts taken from reference TRBV2 and TRBJ1-4, reads EPEVTQTPSHQVTQMGQEVILRCVPISNHLYFYWYRQILGQKVEFLVSFYNNEISEKSEIFDDQFSVERPDGSNFTLKIRSTKLEDSAMYFCASRDRAATNEKLFFGSGTQLSVL.

The rearrangement uses TRBV28 and TRBJ2-2; D not certain. The CDR3 is made up of 11 amino acids. With 4 bases removed from V and 3 bases from J, the gap between germline ends came to 0 bases. Germline V gives CDR1 MDHEN, CDR2 SYDVKM. The CDR3 loop is CASSYTGELFF. CDR3 nucleotide sequence: TGTGCCAGCAGTTACACCGGGGAGCTGTTTTTT.

Comments on this clonotype: The junction does not match germline at one end; this may be a read error. The chain links TRBV20-1 to TRBJ2-1; D is undetermined. This CDR3 comprises 11 residues. Germline V gives CDR1 DFQATT, CDR2 SNEGSKA (reference sequence). CDR3 protein: CSARGGRSENF. CDR3 bases: TGCAGTGCTAGAGGGGGTCGCTCCGAAAACTTC.

The chain recombines TRBV7-3 with TRBJ2-3; 13 positions match TRBD2. There are 17 residues in the CDR3. Germline V gives CDR1 SGHTA, CDR2 FQGTGA. Trimming cost V 5 bases and J 1 base; bases outside gene matches: 6. The CDR3 DNA follows: TGTGCCAGCAGCGCCCGACTAGCGGGAGGTCGCACAGATACGCAGTATTTT. This encodes CASSARLAGGRTDTQYF.

This clonotype was seen more than once but under ten times. The gene calls are TRBV6-5 and TRBJ2-3, with D hard to call. The CDR3 sequence is 10 residues long. Germline-derived CDR1 and CDR2 are MNHEY and SVGAGI. V gave up 6 bases and J gave up 2 bases, with 0 bases separating them. The CDR3: CASSTDTQYF. DNA for the CDR3: TGTGCCAGCAGCACAGATACGCAGTATTTT.

This clonotype has ten or more counts. The gene calls are TRBV19 and TRBJ2-5; D possibly uses TRBD1 or TRBD2 (6 bases each). V lost 2 bases and J lost 13, with 23 bases in between. CDR3 length: 15 amino acids. The germline V gene has CDR1 LNHDA and CDR2 SQIVND (reference sequence). CDR3 sequence reads: CASSIKLGSMGGLYF. The CDR3 DNA sequence: TGTGCCAGTAGTATAAAGTTGGGATCCATGGGGGGCCTGTACTTC.

As regards this clonotype: Germline and junction disagree at one end, which may indicate a read error. Here the CDR3 reads CASSGSTDAQYF. The CDR3 nucleotides read TGTGCCAGCAGCGGAAGCACAGATGCGCAGTATTTT. The J gene is TRBJ2-3, the V gene TRBV5-4; D not resolved. The CDR3 sequence is 12 residues long. Germline V gene sequence: CDR1 SGHNT, CDR2 YYREEE (reference sequence).

The rearrangement links TRBV5-1 to TRBJ2-7; TRBD1 aligns across 7 bases. The CDR3 totals 16 residues. V was clipped by 0 bases and J by 9 bases; unmatched bases: 15. Germline lookup yields CDR1 SGHRS and CDR2 YFSETQ. In nucleotides, the CDR3 is TGCGCCAGCAGCTTGGGGGGGTCGACAGGGTGGGCCCCGCAGTACTTC. It is translated as CASSLGGSTGWAPQYF. Together with reference TRBV5-1 and TRBJ2-7, the CDR3 gives the full variable domain: KAGVTQTPRYLIKTRGQQVTLSCSPISGHRSVSWYQQTPGQGLQFLFEYFSETQRNKGNFPGRFSGRQFSNSRSEMNVSTLELGDSALYLCASSLGGSTGWAPQYFGPGTRLTVT.

This clonotype was picked up many times. V usage is TRBV5-8 and J usage is TRBJ2-3; 11 positions agree with TRBD2. From germline, CDR1 is SGHTS and CDR2 YDEGEE. CDR3 length: 15 amino acids. Trimming removed 4 bases from V and 4 bases from J; junction bases left unmatched: 5. CDR3 loop: CASSPGLAESDTQYF. DNA for the CDR3: TGTGCCAGCAGCCCGGGACTAGCGGAATCAGATACGCAGTATTTT.

This clonotype came up a few times. V usage is TRBV20-1 and J usage is TRBJ2-7; 12 nucleotides align to TRBD2. J was trimmed by 1 base and V by 5 bases; bases with no gene match: 12. CDR1 and CDR2 from the germline V gene are DFQATT and SNEGSKA (reference sequence). CDR3 length equals 17 residues. In DNA form, the CDR3 reads TGCAGTGCTTTGATTCTAGCGGGAGGGGTGGAGTCCTACGAGCAGTACTTC. Residues: CSALILAGGVESYEQYF.

This chain connects TRBV24-1 to TRBJ1-5; 9 bases line up with TRBD1. CDR3 size: 16 residues. J gave up 2 bases and V 5 bases, and 6 bases lay outside the gene matches. The germline CDR1 and CDR2 sequences are KGHDR and SFDVKD. Written as DNA, the CDR3 is TGTGCCACCAGTGTCCTCCGGGACAGGGGCAATCAGCCCCAGCATTTT. Encoded protein: CATSVLRDRGNQPQHF.

The chain has TRBV20-1 and TRBJ2-1, with 9 bases that match TRBD2. The CDR3 is 16 residues long. CDR1 DFQATT and CDR2 SNEGSKA come from the germline V gene (reference sequence). CDR3 nucleotides: TGCAGCTTTGGGGCTAGCGGGATTCCTGCCTACAATGAGCAGTTCTTC. Translating it yields CSFGASGIPAYNEQFF.

V usage is TRBV4-2 and J usage is TRBJ2-7, with TRBD1 identical over 8 bases. The CDR3 consists of 16 residues. The trim removed 0 bases at V and 3 bases at J, leaving 7 bases unmatched. Germline V CDR1 and CDR2: LGHNA, YNFKEQ. The CDR3 here is CASSQDQGQGNYEQYF. The CDR3 nucleotides read TGTGCCAGCAGCCAAGATCAAGGACAGGGAAACTACGAGCAGTACTTC.

The chain is built from TRBV6-5 and TRBJ2-7; D unresolved. Germline loops: CDR1 MNHEY, CDR2 SVGAGI. CDR3 size: 14 residues. Trimming took off 4 bases at V and 3 bases at J, with 13 bases between the two ends. CDR3 region: CASSSQATYYEQYF. The CDR3 DNA is TGTGCCAGCAGTTCTCAGGCGACTTACTACGAGCAGTACTTC.

This clonotype showed up just a few times. The chain carries TRBV6-1 and TRBJ1-1, with TRBD1 identical over 8 bases. Germline CDR1 is MNHNS and CDR2 is SASEGT. The CDR3 has 16 amino acids. V trimming: 3 bases; J trimming: 3 bases; junction bases outside the gene matches: 9. CDR3 DNA: TGTGCCAGCAGTGATGGGACAGGTCTGGGGGACACTGAAGCTTTCTTT. Translated, it gives CASSDGTGLGDTEAFF.

The gene calls are TRBV9 and TRBJ2-1, with no clear D. The CDR3 contains 12 residues. Germline lookup yields CDR1 SGDLS and CDR2 YYNGEE. Trimming shortened V by 2 bases and J by 9 bases, and 9 bases separated the two germline ends. The CDR3 DNA sequence: TGTGCCAGCAGCGTTAGGAATAGTGAGCAGTTCTTC. Its translation: CASSVRNSEQFF.